These T cell receptor beta chains were read from a single sample in a study of human T cells and chemical hapten exposure. TCRdb re-called the RACE reads through MiXCR, storing one row per CDR3 protein. The table lists about 300,000 distinct CDR3 sequences, 5% to 6.5% of them singletons. The material sequenced was whole blood, taken in connection with sensitization to the hapten diphenylcyclopropenone (DPC). These TCRs come from a woman aged 18-29 years with alopecia areata. Some clones in this sample may be carry-over from other donors' samples. CDR3s include the opening cysteine and the closing phenylalanine or tryptophan. Fields, in order: clone size, V gene, D gene, J gene, CDR3 protein, CDR3 DNA. A D gene is named only where the DNA matches it firmly. The size entry is marked missing in some rows and otherwise reads once, few, many or a size class.

size: -; V: TRBV29-1; D: TRBD1; J: TRBJ2-5; CDR3: CSAGTGGETQYF; DNA: TGCAGCGCCGGGACAGGGGGAGAGACCCAGTACTTC
size: many; V: TRBV3-1; D: -; J: TRBJ1-4; CDR3: CASSQGIFNEKLFF; DNA: TGTGCCAGCAGCCAAGGGATCTTTAATGAAAAACTGTTTTTT
size: many; V: TRBV5-1; D: -; J: TRBJ1-2; CDR3: CASSLERSDYGYTF; DNA: TGCGCCAGCAGCTTGGAACGGAGTGACTATGGCTACACCTTC
size: -; V: TRBV21-1; D: -; J: TRBJ1-1; CDR3: CASSKFLGQGERKMNTEAFF; DNA: TGTGCCAGCAGCAAATTTTTAGGGCAGGGGGAGAGGAAAATGAACACTGAAGCTTTCTTT
size: many; V: TRBV6-5; D: TRBD2; J: TRBJ2-7; CDR3: CASRESGLAGGEQYF; DNA: TGTGCCAGCAGGGAATCGGGACTAGCGGGGGGCGAGCAGTACTTC
size: many; V: TRBV6-2/TRBV6-3; D: TRBD1; J: TRBJ2-7; CDR3: CASRPGGATYEQYF; DNA: TGTGCCAGCAGACCAGGGGGAGCTACCTACGAGCAGTACTTC
size: -; V: TRBV7-2; D: -; J: TRBJ1-3; CDR3: CASSLVAGISGNTIYF; DNA: TGTGCCAGCAGCTTAGTGGCGGGAATCTCTGGAAACACCATATATTTT
size: many; V: TRBV7-2; D: -; J: TRBJ2-3; CDR3: CASSPERDTQYF; DNA: TGTGCCAGCAGCCCGGAAAGAGATACGCAGTATTTT
size: few; V: TRBV13; D: TRBD1; J: TRBJ2-4; CDR3: CASSLVTGGKNIQYF; DNA: TGTGCCAGCAGCTTAGTCACAGGGGGAAAAAACATTCAGTACTTC
size: few; V: TRBV4-1; D: -; J: TRBJ1-1; CDR3: CASSQINTEAFF; DNA: TGCGCCAGCAGCCAAATCAACACTGAAGCTTTCTTT
size: many; V: TRBV9; D: -; J: TRBJ1-2; CDR3: CASSLDAGSYGYTF; DNA: TGTGCCAGCAGCCTCGATGCAGGGAGCTATGGCTACACCTTC
size: many; V: TRBV9; D: TRBD2; J: TRBJ2-3; CDR3: CASSLRGSGDSSTDTQYF; DNA: TGTGCCAGCAGCCTGAGAGGTAGCGGGGACTCTAGCACAGATACGCAGTATTTT
size: -; V: TRBV3-1; D: -; J: TRBJ1-2; CDR3: CASSLAGIAYGYTF; DNA: TGTGCCAGCAGCCTTGCGGGGATCGCCTATGGCTACACCTTC
size: many; V: TRBV20-1; D: -; J: TRBJ1-5; CDR3: CSARKESNQPQHF; DNA: TGCAGTGCTAGGAAAGAAAGCAATCAGCCCCAGCATTTT
size: many; V: TRBV7-7; D: -; J: TRBJ2-3; CDR3: CASSLGPSPGGLYF; DNA: TGTGCTAGCAGCTTAGGGCCTAGCCCCGGGGGTTTGTATTTT
size: few; V: TRBV20-1; D: -; J: TRBJ1-1; CDR3: CSAARDQNTEAFF; DNA: TGCAGTGCTGCGAGGGACCAGAACACTGAAGCTTTCTTT
size: -; V: TRBV7-2; D: -; J: TRBJ2-5; CDR3: CASSPGLFKETQYF; DNA: TGTGCCAGCAGCCCAGGACTATTTAAAGAGACCCAGTACTTC
size: -; V: TRBV20-1; D: -; J: TRBJ2-5; CDR3: CSARDSAGETQYF; DNA: TGCAGTGCTAGAGATTCGGCGGGGGAGACCCAGTACTTC
size: -; V: TRBV5-1; D: TRBD1; J: TRBJ1-5; CDR3: CASSLETGGGQPQHF; DNA: TGCGCCAGCAGCTTGGAGACAGGGGGCGGCCAGCCCCAGCATTTT
size: few; V: TRBV9; D: TRBD2; J: TRBJ2-3; CDR3: CASSYEGTSGTDTQYF; DNA: TGTGCCAGCAGCTATGAAGGGACTAGCGGCACAGATACGCAGTATTTT
size: many; V: TRBV12-3/TRBV12-4; D: -; J: TRBJ1-5; CDR3: CASRDGNQPQHF; DNA: TGTGCCAGCAGGGATGGGAATCAGCCCCAGCATTTT
size: many; V: TRBV6-5; D: -; J: TRBJ1-2; CDR3: CASSLGAMGVYGYTF; DNA: TGTGCCAGCAGCCTAGGGGCGATGGGAGTTTACGGCTACACCTTC
size: -; V: TRBV5-1; D: -; J: TRBJ1-2; CDR3: CASTFGSNLRGGYTF; DNA: TGCGCCAGCACATTCGGCTCTAACCTTCGCGGGGGCTACACCTTC
size: many; V: TRBV21-1; D: -; J: TRBJ1-5; CDR3: CASSKAVQGPTQPQHF; DNA: TGTGCCAGCAGCAAAGCGGTTCAGGGTCCCACCCAGCCCCAGCATTTT
size: many; V: TRBV7-8; D: -; J: TRBJ1-1; CDR3: CASSLARGVGTNTEAFF; DNA: TGTGCCAGCAGCTTAGCCCGGGGGGTCGGTACGAACACTGAAGCTTTCTTT
size: many; V: TRBV20-1; D: TRBD1; J: TRBJ1-1; CDR3: CSLLGQGEGTEAFF; DNA: TGCAGCCTCCTGGGACAGGGAGAGGGGACTGAAGCTTTCTTT